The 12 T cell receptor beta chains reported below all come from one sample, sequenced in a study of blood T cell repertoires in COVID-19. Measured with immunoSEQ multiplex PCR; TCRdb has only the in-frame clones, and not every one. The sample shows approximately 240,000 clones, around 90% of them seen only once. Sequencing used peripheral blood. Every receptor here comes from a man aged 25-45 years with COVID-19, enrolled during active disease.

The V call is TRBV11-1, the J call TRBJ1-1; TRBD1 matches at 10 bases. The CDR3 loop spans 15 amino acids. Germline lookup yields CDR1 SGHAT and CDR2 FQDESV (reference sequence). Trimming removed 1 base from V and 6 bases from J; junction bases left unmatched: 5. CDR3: CASSLGSTGGPEAFF. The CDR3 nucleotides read TGTGCCAGCAGCTTAGGTTCGACAGGGGGCCCTGAAGCTTTCTTT. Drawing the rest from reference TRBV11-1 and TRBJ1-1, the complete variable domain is EAEVAQSPRYKITEKSQAVAFWCDPISGHATLYWYRQILGQGPELLVQFQDESVVDDSQLPKDRFSAERLKGVDSTLKIQPAELGDSAMYLCASSLGSTGGPEAFFGQGTRLTVV.

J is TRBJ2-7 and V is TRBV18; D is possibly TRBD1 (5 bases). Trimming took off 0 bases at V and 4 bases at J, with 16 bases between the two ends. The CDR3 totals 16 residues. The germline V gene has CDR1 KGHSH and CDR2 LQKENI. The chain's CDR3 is CASSPPSGVQGYEQYF. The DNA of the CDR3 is TGTGCCAGCTCACCACCGAGTGGGGTCCAGGGATACGAGCAGTACTTC.

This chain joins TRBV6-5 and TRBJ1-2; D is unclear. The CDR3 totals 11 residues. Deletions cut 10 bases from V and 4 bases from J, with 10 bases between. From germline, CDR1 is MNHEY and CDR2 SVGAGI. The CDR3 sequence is CATQTTYGYTF. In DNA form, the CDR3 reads TGTGCCACCCAGACAACCTATGGCTACACCTTC.

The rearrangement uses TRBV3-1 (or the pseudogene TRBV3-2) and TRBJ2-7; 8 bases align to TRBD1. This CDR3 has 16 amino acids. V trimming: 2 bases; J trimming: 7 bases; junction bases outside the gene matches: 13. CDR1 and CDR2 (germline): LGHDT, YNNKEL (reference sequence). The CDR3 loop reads CASSQFEARTGSEQYF. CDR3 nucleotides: TGTGCCAGCAGCCAATTTGAGGCTAGGACAGGGTCGGAGCAGTACTTC.

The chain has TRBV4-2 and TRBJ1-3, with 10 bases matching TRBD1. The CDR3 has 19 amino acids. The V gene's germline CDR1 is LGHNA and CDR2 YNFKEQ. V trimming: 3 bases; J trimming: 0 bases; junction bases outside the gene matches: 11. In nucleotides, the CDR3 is TGTGCCAGCAGCCAGGGACAGGGGCAGGAGGTGATCTCTGGAAACACCATATATTTT. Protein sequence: CASSQGQGQEVISGNTIYF.

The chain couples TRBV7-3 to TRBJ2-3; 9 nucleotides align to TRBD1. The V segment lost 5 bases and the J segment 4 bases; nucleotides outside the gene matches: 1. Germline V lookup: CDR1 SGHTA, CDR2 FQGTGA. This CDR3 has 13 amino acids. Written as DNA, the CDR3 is TGTGCCAGCAGCCGGGACAGGGCAGATACGCAGTATTTT. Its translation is CASSRDRADTQYF.

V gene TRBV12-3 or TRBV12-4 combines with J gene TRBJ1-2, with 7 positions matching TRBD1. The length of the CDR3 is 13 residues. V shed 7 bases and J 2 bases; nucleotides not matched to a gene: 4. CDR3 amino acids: CASTSTGNYGYTF. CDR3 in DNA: TGTGCCAGCACCTCGACAGGGAACTATGGCTACACCTTC.

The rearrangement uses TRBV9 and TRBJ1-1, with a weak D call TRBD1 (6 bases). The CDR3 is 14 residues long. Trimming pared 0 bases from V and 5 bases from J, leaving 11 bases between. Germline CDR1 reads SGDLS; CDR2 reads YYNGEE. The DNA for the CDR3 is TGTGCCAGCAGCGTAGAGGGGGGGTGGACTGAAGCTTTCTTT. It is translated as CASSVEGGWTEAFF.

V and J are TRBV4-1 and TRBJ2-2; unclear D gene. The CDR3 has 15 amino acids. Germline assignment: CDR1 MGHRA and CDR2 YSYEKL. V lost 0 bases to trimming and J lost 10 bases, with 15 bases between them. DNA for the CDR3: TGCGCCAGCAGCCAAGAATCGCAGATAAATCAGGAGCTGTTTTTT. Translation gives CASSQESQINQELFF.

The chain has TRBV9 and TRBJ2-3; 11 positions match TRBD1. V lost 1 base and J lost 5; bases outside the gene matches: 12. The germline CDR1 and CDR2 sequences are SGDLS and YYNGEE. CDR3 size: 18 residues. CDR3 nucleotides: TGTGCCAGCAGCGTACAATCCGGGACAGGGGGGACTCAAGATACGCAGTATTTT. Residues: CASSVQSGTGGTQDTQYF.

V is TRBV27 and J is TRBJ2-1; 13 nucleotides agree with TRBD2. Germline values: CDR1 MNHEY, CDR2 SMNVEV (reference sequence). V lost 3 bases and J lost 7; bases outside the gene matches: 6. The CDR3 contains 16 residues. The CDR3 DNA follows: TGTGCCAGCAGTTTGGGGACTAGCGGGGCTATAAATGAGCAGTTCTTC. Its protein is CASSLGTSGAINEQFF.

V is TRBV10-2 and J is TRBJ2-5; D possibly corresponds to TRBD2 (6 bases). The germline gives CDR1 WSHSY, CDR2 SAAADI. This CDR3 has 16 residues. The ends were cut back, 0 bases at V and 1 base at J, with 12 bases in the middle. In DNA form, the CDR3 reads TGCGCCAGCAGTGAGTCGGGGGGAACTATCCAAGAGACCCAGTACTTC. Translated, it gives CASSESGGTIQETQYF.